This T cell receptor (beta chain) is drawn from a study of technical replicates of blood from several donors. The assay was immunoSEQ multiplex PCR, and TCRdb's table has in-frame clones only and misses some. The sample has 100,000 or so clones, 96% seen once. V gave up 4 bases and J gave up 4 bases, with 11 bases separating them. CDR1 LNHNV and CDR2 YYDKDF come from the germline V gene (reference sequence). There are 14 residues in the CDR3. The TCR originated in a human donor in good health. J is TRBJ1-5 and V is TRBV15, with a possible D match to TRBD1 (6 bases). The sample comprised T cells isolated from PBMCs. The CDR3 protein is CATSNDRNNQPQHF. The CDR3 region has the DNA TGTGCCACCAGCAACGACAGGAATAATCAGCCCCAGCATTTT.